A single sample is the source of the 19 T cell receptor beta chains below, sequenced in a study of regulatory T cells in long-lasting Graves disease (dated by TCRdb to about 2021). In the paper's terms, the time point label means: newly diagnosed GD, antithyroid drugs for less than 3 months. RNA was extracted from PBMCs in TRIzol for both TCR sequencing and RNA sequencing. To prepare the library, multiplex PCR was applied. TCRdb shows the sequencer as Illumina HiSeq 4000. CDR3 regions were amplified by Arm-PCR with iRepertoire HTBI primers to construct TCR beta libraries. TCRdb passed the public sequencing reads through fastp at Q25 and MiXCR, retaining productive beta sequences. A single entry per CDR3 protein holds the most common genes and DNA from its merged rows. This sample holds roughly 360,000 distinct CDR3 sequences; 12% were observed only once. 18% of the sample rests with the top ten. Separately, the same data were catalogued under a study of T cells in Graves' hyperthyroidism and ophthalmopathy.

Material: peripheral blood mononuclear cells (PBMCs), obtained at new diagnosis, from a patient treated with antithyroid drugs. All receptors derive from a woman younger than 35 with Graves disease. Donor details come from another sample of the same person, matched by shared clones.

This clonotype came up many times. V and J are TRBV7-3 and TRBJ2-1; D is uncertain. Trimming stripped 5 bases from V and 9 bases from J, with 14 bases between. The CDR3 loop spans 13 amino acids. From germline, CDR1 is SGHTA and CDR2 FQGTGA. The CDR3 loop is CASSQNSGTEQFF. CDR3 nucleotide sequence: TGTGCCAGCAGCCAAAACAGTGGTACTGAGCAGTTCTTC.

This clonotype was observed many times. The chain combines TRBV7-2 with TRBJ2-1; 7 positions agree with TRBD2. The CDR3 loop spans 15 amino acids. The germline V gene encodes CDR1 SGHTA and CDR2 FQGNSA. After removal of 2 bases from V and 8 bases from J, the junction contained 9 bases not matched to a gene. The CDR3 DNA is TGTGCCAGCAGCTTAATTATTGGGGGGGGTTATGAGCAGTTCTTC. It specifies CASSLIIGGGYEQFF.

This clonotype showed up many times. This chain connects TRBV7-2 to TRBJ1-2; tentative D call: TRBD1 (6 bases). This CDR3 has 14 amino acids. The V end was cut by 5 bases, the J end by 4 bases, with 14 bases between. The germline gives CDR1 SGHTA, CDR2 FQGNSA. The chain's CDR3 is CASSLTWGAYGYTF. CDR3 in DNA: TGTGCCAGCAGCCTGACGTGGGGGGCCTATGGCTACACCTTC.

The rearrangement joins TRBV20-1 to TRBJ1-1, with D possibly TRBD1 on 6 matching bases. CDR1 is DFQATT, CDR2 SNEGSKA, per germline (reference sequence). CDR3 size: 14 residues. Trimming shortened V by 4 bases and J by 1 base, and 13 bases separated the two germline ends. CDR3 DNA: TGCAGTGCTACCGTAGGGGGAGCGAACACTGAAGCTTTCTTT. As protein: CSATVGGANTEAFF.

This clonotype was detected ten times or more. The chain has TRBV20-1 and TRBJ2-1, with D perhaps given as TRBD1 or TRBD2 (5 bases each). This CDR3 spans 16 amino acids. Trimming stripped 0 bases from V and 7 bases from J, with 19 bases between. From germline, CDR1 is DFQATT and CDR2 SNEGSKA (reference sequence). In DNA form, the CDR3 reads TGCAGTGCTAGAGACGGGACGGCCTCTAATAGGAATGAGCAGTTCTTC. Amino acids: CSARDGTASNRNEQFF.

This clonotype was counted many times. The J gene is TRBJ2-5, the V gene TRBV12-3 or TRBV12-4; D call uncertain. Trimming left V 2 bases short and J 7 bases short, with 14 bases between. The CDR3 totals 14 residues. The CDR3 nucleotides read TGTGCCAGCAGTTTATCGCTGCTCTATGGGACCCAGTACTTC. This codes for CASSLSLLYGTQYF.

The chain recombines TRBV9 with TRBJ1-2; 8 positions agree with TRBD1. Per germline, CDR1 SGDLS and CDR2 YYNGEE. The CDR3 totals 15 residues. J was trimmed by 6 bases and V by 3 bases; bases with no gene match: 10. The CDR3 nucleotides read TGTGCCAGCAGCGATACTCGGACAGGGAAAAATGGCTACACCTTC. This encodes CASSDTRTGKNGYTF.

V is TRBV15 and J is TRBJ1-2; D uncertain. Germline lookup yields CDR1 LNHNV and CDR2 YYDKDF (reference sequence). CDR3 length: 14 amino acids. Trimming took off 0 bases at V and 0 bases at J, with 5 bases between the two ends. This CDR3 is CATSRDRSNYGYTF. Here the CDR3 DNA reads TGTGCCACCAGCAGAGATCGATCTAACTATGGCTACACCTTC.

Concerning this clonotype itself: A read error is possible here, since a much larger clone lies one base away. V and J are TRBV28 and TRBJ1-1, with 7 bases matching TRBD1. The CDR3 is made up of 13 amino acids. The germline V gene has CDR1 MDHEN and CDR2 SYDVKM. The ends lost 5 bases at V and 6 bases at J; junction bases unmatched: 6. The CDR3 region has the DNA TGTGCCAGCAGTGACAGGGAAAGTCCTGAAGCTTTCTTT. As protein: CASSDRESPEAFF. Full variable domain (outside the CDR3, taken from reference TRBV28 and TRBJ1-1): DVKVTQSSRYLVKRTGEKVFLECVQDMDHENMFWYRQDPGLGLRLIYFSYDVKMKEKGDIPEGYSVSREKKERFSLILESASTNQTSMYLCASSDRESPEAFFGQGTRLTVV.

The CDR3 nucleotides read TGCAGTACATCGACCGGGCCCAGTGGGGAGACCCAGTACTTC. The encoded protein is CSTSTGPSGETQYF. The chain carries TRBV20-1 and TRBJ2-5; D not certain. The CDR3 extends over 14 amino acids. Germline lookup yields CDR1 DFQATT and CDR2 SNEGSKA (reference sequence). Trimming removed 8 bases at V and 5 bases at J, with 21 bases between.

V is TRBV20-1 and J is TRBJ2-7, with 7 bases that match TRBD2. J lost 0 bases, V lost 5 bases, and 7 bases had no gene match. The CDR3 is 14 residues long. CDR1 is DFQATT, CDR2 SNEGSKA, per germline (reference sequence). The CDR3 nucleotides read TGCAGTGCTTATGCTAGCGGAAGCTCCTACGAGCAGTACTTC. Translating it yields CSAYASGSSYEQYF.

Ten or more counts support this clonotype. The chain is built from TRBV6-2 or TRBV6-3 and TRBJ1-1; unclear D gene. Trimming pared 6 bases from V and 5 bases from J, leaving 7 bases between. Germline V gene sequence: CDR1 MNHEY, CDR2 SVGEGT. The CDR3 spans 11 residues. The CDR3 sequence is CASRAGTEAFF. The CDR3 bases are TGTGCCAGCAGGGCGGGGACTGAAGCTTTCTTT.

This clonotype was seen ten or more times. J is TRBJ2-1 and V is TRBV12-3 or TRBV12-4; TRBD1 matches at 9 bases. CDR3 length: 17 amino acids. J lost 1 base, V lost 3 bases, and 7 bases had no gene match. CDR3 nucleotide sequence: TGTGCCAGCAGTTTCATAGTAGGGACAGGGTCCTACAATGAGCAGTTCTTC. This translates into CASSFIVGTGSYNEQFF.

Note on this clonotype: Possible read error: a much larger clone is one base away. The V and J genes are TRBV11-2 and TRBJ2-5, with 8 nucleotides matching TRBD1. The CDR3 is 14 amino acids. Germline CDR1 SGHAT, CDR2 FQNNGV. Trimming took 5 bases from V and 5 from J; bases not matched to a gene: 7. The CDR3 DNA reads as TGTGCCAGCAGCCGCCTGACAGGGGTGGAGACCCAGTACTTC. Protein sequence: CASSRLTGVETQYF.

This clonotype was observed many times. This chain connects TRBV5-6 to TRBJ2-7; maybe TRBD2 (5 bases). The CDR3 has 14 amino acids. V lost 5 bases to trimming and J lost 3 bases, with 15 bases between them. CDR1 and CDR2 from the germline V gene are SGHDT and YYEEEE. CDR3 nucleotides: TGTGCCAGCAGGTTGAGAGGGCGTTACTACGAGCAGTACGTC. Protein product: CASRLRGRYYEQYV.

The rearrangement joins TRBV4-3 to TRBJ2-2; 7 bases match TRBD1. Trimming at V came to 0 bases and at J to 4 bases, leaving 5 bases not matched to a gene. Germline V gives CDR1 LGHNA, CDR2 YSLEER. The CDR3 loop spans 16 amino acids. The DNA for the CDR3 is TGCGCCAGCAGCCAAGATCTTGAGGGGGCCACCGGGGAGCTGTTTTTT. Amino acid sequence: CASSQDLEGATGELFF.

A word on this clonotype: A much bigger clone sits one base away, suggesting this may be a read error. The V and J genes are TRBV6-9 and TRBJ1-1, with a tentative D call TRBD1 (6 bases). This CDR3 spans 15 amino acids. Trimming left V 3 bases short and J 4 bases short, with 15 bases between. Germline V CDR1 and CDR2: MNHGY, SVAAGI. The CDR3 sequence: CASSYGWGRSTEAFF. The CDR3 region has the DNA TGTGCCAGCAGTTACGGGTGGGGGCGATCCACTGAAGCTTTCTTT.

This clonotype came up a few times. This chain links TRBV9 with TRBJ2-1, with 10 bases identical to TRBD2. V gave up 3 bases and J gave up 7 bases; unmatched junction bases: 7. Per germline, CDR1 SGDLS and CDR2 YYNGEE. This CDR3 comprises 15 residues. CDR3 DNA sequence: TGTGCCAGCAGCGCTAGCGGGGGAAGCGGGAATGAGCAGTTCTTC. Residues: CASSASGGSGNEQFF.

This clonotype was seen ten or more times. The chain carries TRBV12-3 or TRBV12-4 and TRBJ2-5; 7 nucleotides match TRBD2. The CDR3 length is 17 residues. Trimming removed 4 bases from V and 4 bases from J; junction bases left unmatched: 15. The CDR3 region is CASSWWGGDRGGETQYF. For the CDR3, the DNA is TGTGCCAGCAGTTGGTGGGGTGGAGATCGCGGGGGAGAGACCCAGTACTTC.